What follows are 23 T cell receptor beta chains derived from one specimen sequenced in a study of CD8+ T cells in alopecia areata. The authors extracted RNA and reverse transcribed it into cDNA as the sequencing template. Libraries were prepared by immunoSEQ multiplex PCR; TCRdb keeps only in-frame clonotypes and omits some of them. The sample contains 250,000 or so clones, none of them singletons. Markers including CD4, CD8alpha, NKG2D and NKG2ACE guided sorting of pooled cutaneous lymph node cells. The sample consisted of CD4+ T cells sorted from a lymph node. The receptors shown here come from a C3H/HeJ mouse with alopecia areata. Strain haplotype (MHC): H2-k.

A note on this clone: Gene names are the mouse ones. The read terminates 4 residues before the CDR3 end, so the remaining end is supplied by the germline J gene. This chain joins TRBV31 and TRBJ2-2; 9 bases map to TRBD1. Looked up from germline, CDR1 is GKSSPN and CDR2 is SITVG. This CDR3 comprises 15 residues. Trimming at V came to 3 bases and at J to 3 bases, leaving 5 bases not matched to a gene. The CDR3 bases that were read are TGTGCCTGGAGAACAGGGGGCGCGGACACCGGG. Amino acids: CAWRTGGADTG. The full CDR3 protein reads CAWRTGGADTGQLYF.

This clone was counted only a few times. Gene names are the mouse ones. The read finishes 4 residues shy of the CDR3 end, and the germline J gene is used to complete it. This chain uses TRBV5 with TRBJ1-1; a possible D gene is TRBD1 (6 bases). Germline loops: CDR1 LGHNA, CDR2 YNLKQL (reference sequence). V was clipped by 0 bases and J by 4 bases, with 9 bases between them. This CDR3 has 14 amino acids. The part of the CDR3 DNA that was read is TGTGCCAGCAGCCAAGATTCAGGGGTCACA. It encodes CASSQDSGVT. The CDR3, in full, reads CASSQDSGVTEVFF.

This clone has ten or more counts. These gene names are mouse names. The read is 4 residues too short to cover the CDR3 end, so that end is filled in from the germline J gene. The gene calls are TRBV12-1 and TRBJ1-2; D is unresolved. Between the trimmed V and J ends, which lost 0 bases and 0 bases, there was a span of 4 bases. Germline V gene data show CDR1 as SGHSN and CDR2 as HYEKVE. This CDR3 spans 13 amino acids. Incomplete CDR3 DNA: TGTGCCAGCTCTCTCGTCACAAACTCC. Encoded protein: CASSLVTNS. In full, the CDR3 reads CASSLVTNSDYTF.

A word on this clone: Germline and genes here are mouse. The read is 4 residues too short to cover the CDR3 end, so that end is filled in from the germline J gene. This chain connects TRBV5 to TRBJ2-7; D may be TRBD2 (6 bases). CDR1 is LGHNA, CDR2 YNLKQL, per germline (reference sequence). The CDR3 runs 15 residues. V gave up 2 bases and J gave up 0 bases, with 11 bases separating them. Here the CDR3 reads CASSQSGVSSYEQYF. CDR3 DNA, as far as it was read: TGTGCCAGCAGCCAATCTGGGGTCAGCTCCTAT.

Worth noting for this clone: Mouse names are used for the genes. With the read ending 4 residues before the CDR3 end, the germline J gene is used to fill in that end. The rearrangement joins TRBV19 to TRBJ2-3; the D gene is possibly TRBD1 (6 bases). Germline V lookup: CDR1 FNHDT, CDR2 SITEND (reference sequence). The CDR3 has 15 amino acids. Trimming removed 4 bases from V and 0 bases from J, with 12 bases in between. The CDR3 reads CASSLRDNSAETLYF. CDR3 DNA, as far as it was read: TGTGCCAGCAGTCTCCGGGACAATAGTGCAGAA.

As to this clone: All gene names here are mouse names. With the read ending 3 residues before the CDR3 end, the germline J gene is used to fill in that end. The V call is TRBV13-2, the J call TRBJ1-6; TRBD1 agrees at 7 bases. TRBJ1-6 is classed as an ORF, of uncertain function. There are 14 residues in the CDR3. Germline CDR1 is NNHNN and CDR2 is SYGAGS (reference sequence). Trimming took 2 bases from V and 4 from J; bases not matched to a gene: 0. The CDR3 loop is CASGEDRYNSPLYF. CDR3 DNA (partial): TGTGCCAGCGGTGAGGACAGGTATAATTCGCCC.

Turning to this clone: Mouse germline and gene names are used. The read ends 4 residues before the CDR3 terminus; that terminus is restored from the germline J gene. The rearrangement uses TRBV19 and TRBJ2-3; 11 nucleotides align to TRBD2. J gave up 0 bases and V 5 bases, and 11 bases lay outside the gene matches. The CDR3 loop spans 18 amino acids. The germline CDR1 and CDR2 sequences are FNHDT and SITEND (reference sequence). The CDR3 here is CASRGLGGLYTSAETLYF. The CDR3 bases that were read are TGTGCCAGCAGAGGACTGGGGGGCCTTTATACTAGTGCAGAA.

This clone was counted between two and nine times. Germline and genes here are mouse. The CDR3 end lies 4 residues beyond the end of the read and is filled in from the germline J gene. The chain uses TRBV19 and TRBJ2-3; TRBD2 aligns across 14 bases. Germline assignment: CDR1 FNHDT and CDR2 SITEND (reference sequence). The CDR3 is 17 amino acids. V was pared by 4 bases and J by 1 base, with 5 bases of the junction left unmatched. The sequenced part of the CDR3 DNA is TGTGCCAGCAGTCCAAGGGACTGGGGGGGCGGTGCAGAA. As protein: CASSPRDWGGGAE. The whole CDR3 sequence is CASSPRDWGGGAETLYF.

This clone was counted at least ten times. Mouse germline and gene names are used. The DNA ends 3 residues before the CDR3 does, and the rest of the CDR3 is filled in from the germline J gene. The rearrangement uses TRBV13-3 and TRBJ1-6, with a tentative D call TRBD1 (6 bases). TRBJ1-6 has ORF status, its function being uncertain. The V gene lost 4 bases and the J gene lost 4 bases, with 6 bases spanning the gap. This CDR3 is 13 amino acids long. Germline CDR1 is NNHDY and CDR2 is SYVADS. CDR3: CASSTGYNSPLYF. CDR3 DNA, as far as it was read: TGTGCCAGCAGTACAGGGTATAATTCGCCC.

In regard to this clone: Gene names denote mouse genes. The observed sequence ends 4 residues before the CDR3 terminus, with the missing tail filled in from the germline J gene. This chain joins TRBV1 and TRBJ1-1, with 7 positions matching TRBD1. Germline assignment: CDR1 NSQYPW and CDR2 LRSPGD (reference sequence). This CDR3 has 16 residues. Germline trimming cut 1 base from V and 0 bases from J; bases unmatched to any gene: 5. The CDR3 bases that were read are TGCACCTGCAGTGCAGCGACAGGGATCGCAAACACA. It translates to CTCSAATGIANT. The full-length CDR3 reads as CTCSAATGIANTEVFF.

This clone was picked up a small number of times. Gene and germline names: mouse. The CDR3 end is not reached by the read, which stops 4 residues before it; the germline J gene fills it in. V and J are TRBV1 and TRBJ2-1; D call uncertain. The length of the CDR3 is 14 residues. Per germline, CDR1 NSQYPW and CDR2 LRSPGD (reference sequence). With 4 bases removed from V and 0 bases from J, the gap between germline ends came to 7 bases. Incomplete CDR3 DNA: TGCACCTGCAGTGACGACAATAACTATGCT. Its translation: CTCSDDNNYA. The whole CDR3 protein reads CTCSDDNNYAEQFF.

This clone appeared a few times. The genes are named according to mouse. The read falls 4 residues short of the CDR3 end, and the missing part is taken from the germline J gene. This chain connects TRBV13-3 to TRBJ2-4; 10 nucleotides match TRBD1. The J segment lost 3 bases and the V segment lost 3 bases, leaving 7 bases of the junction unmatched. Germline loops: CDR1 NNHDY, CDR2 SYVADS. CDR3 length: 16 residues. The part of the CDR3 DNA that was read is TGTGCCAGCAGTGGTCCCGGGACAGGGGCGCAAAAC. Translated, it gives CASSGPGTGAQN. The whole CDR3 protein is CASSGPGTGAQNTLYF.

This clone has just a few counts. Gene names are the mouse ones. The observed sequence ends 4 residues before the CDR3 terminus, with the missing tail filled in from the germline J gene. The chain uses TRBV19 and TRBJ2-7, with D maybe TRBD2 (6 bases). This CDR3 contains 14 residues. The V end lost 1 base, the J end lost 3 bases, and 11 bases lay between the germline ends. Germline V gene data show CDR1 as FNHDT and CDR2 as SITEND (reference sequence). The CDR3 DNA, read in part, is TGTGCCAGCAGTATATCCCGTGGGGGCTAT. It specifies CASSISRGGY. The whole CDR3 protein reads CASSISRGGYEQYF.

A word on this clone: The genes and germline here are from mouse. CDR3 DNA, as far as it was read: TGTGCCTGGAGTCTAGTCTGGGCTAGTGCAGAA. Its translation: CAWSLVWASAE. The whole CDR3 reads CAWSLVWASAETLYF. The V call is TRBV31, the J call TRBJ2-3, with D maybe TRBD2 (5 bases). Coverage ceases 4 residues before the CDR3 finishes, and the germline J gene fills in the end. CDR3 length: 15 amino acids. Germline V gives CDR1 GKSSPN, CDR2 SITVG. The germline V and J ends were trimmed by 0 bases and 0 bases, with 10 bases remaining between them.

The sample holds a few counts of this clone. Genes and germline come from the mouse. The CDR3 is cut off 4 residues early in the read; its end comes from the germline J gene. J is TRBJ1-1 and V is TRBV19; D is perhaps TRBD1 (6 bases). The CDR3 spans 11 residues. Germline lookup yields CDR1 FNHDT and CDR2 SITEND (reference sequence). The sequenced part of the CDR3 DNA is TGTGCCAGCACTTCAGGGGCA. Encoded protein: CASTSGA. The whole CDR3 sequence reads CASTSGAEVFF.

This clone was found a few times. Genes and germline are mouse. The CDR3 bases that were read are TGTGCCAGCAGTGGGACTGGGAATGCT. Protein sequence: CASSGTGNA. The entire CDR3 reads CASSGTGNAEQFF. This chain uses TRBV13-1 with TRBJ2-1, with 8 bases aligning to TRBD2. The DNA ends 4 residues before the CDR3 does, and the rest of the CDR3 is filled in from the germline J gene. V lost 3 bases, J lost 5 bases, and 1 base stayed unmatched. CDR1 is NSHNY and CDR2 is SYGAGN in the germline V gene. CDR3 length: 13 residues.

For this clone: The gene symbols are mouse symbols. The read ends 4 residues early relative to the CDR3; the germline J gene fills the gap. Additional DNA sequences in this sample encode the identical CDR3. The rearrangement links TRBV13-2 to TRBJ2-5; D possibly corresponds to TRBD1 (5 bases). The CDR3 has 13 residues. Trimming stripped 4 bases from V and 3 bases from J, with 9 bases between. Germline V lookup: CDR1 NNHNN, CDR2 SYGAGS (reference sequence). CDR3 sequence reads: CASGRQQQDTQYF. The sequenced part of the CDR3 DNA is TGTGCCAGCGGTAGACAGCAACAAGAC.

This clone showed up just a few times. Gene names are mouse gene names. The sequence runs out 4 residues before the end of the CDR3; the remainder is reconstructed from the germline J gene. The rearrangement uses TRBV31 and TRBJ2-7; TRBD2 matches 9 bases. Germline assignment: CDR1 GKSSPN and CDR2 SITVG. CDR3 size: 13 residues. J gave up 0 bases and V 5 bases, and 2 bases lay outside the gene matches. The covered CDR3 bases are TGTGCCTGGGCACTGGGGGGCTCCTAT. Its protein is CAWALGGSY. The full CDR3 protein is CAWALGGSYEQYF.

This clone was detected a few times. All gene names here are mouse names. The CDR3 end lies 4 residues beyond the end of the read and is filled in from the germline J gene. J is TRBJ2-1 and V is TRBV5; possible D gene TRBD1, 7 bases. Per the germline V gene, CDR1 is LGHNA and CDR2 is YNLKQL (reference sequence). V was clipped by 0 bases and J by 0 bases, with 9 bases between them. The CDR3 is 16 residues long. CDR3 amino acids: CASSQERGPNYAEQFF. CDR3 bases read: TGTGCCAGCAGCCAAGAAAGGGGGCCTAACTATGCT.

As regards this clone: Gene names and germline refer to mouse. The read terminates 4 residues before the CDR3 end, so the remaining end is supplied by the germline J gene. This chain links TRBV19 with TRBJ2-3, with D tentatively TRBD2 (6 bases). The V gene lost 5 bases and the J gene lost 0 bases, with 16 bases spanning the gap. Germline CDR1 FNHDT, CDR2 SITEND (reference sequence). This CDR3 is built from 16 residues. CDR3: CASSSPGGFSAETLYF. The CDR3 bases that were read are TGTGCCAGCAGCTCCCCCGGGGGGTTTAGTGCAGAA.

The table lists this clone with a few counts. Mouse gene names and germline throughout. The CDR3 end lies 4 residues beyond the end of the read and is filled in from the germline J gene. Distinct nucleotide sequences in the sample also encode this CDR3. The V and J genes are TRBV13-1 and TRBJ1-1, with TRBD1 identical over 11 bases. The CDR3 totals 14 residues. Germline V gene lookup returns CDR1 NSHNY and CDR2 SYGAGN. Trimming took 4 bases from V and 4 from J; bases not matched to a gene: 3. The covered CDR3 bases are TGTGCCAGCAGTCGGGGACAGGGGGGCACA. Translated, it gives CASSRGQGGT. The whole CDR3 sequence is CASSRGQGGTEVFF.

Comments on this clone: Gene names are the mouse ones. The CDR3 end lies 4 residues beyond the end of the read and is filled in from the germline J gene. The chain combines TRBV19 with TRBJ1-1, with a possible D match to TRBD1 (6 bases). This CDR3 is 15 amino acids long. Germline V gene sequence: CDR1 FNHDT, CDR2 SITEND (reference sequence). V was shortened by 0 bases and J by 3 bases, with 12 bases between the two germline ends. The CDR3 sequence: CASSIAGGAHTEVFF. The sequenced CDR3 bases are TGTGCCAGCAGTATAGCTGGGGGGGCGCACACA.

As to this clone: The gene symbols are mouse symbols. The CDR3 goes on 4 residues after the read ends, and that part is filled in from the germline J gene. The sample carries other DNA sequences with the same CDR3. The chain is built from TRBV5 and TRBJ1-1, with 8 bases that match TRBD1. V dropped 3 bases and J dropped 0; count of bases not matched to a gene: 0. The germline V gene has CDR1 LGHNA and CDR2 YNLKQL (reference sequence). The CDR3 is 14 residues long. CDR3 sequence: CASSQDRANTEVFF. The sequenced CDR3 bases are TGTGCCAGCAGCCAGGACAGGGCAAACACA.